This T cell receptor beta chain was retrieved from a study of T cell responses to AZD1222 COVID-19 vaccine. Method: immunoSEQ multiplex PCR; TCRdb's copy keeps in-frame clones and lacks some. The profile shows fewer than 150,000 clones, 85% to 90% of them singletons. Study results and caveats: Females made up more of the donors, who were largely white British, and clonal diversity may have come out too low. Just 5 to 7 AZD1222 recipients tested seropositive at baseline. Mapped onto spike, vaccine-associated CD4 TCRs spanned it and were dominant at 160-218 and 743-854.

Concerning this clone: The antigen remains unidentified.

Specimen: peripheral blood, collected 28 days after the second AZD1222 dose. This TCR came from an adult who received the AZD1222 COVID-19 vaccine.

The CDR3 here is CASSPPNRGQAGELFF. CDR3 DNA: TGTGCCAGCTCACCTCCCAACAGGGGGCAGGCCGGGGAGCTGTTTTTT. V and J are TRBV18 and TRBJ2-2, with TRBD1 identical over 9 bases. The CDR3 totals 16 residues. V dropped 3 bases and J dropped 6; count of bases not matched to a gene: 8. CDR1 is KGHSH and CDR2 is LQKENI in the germline V gene. The entire variable domain, with the rest obtained from reference TRBV18 and TRBJ2-2, is as follows: NAGVMQNPRHLVRRRGQEARLRCSPMKGHSHVYWYRQLPEEGLKFMVYLQKENIIDESGMPKERFSAEFPKEGPSILRIQQVVRGDSAAYFCASSPPNRGQAGELFFGEGSRLTVL.